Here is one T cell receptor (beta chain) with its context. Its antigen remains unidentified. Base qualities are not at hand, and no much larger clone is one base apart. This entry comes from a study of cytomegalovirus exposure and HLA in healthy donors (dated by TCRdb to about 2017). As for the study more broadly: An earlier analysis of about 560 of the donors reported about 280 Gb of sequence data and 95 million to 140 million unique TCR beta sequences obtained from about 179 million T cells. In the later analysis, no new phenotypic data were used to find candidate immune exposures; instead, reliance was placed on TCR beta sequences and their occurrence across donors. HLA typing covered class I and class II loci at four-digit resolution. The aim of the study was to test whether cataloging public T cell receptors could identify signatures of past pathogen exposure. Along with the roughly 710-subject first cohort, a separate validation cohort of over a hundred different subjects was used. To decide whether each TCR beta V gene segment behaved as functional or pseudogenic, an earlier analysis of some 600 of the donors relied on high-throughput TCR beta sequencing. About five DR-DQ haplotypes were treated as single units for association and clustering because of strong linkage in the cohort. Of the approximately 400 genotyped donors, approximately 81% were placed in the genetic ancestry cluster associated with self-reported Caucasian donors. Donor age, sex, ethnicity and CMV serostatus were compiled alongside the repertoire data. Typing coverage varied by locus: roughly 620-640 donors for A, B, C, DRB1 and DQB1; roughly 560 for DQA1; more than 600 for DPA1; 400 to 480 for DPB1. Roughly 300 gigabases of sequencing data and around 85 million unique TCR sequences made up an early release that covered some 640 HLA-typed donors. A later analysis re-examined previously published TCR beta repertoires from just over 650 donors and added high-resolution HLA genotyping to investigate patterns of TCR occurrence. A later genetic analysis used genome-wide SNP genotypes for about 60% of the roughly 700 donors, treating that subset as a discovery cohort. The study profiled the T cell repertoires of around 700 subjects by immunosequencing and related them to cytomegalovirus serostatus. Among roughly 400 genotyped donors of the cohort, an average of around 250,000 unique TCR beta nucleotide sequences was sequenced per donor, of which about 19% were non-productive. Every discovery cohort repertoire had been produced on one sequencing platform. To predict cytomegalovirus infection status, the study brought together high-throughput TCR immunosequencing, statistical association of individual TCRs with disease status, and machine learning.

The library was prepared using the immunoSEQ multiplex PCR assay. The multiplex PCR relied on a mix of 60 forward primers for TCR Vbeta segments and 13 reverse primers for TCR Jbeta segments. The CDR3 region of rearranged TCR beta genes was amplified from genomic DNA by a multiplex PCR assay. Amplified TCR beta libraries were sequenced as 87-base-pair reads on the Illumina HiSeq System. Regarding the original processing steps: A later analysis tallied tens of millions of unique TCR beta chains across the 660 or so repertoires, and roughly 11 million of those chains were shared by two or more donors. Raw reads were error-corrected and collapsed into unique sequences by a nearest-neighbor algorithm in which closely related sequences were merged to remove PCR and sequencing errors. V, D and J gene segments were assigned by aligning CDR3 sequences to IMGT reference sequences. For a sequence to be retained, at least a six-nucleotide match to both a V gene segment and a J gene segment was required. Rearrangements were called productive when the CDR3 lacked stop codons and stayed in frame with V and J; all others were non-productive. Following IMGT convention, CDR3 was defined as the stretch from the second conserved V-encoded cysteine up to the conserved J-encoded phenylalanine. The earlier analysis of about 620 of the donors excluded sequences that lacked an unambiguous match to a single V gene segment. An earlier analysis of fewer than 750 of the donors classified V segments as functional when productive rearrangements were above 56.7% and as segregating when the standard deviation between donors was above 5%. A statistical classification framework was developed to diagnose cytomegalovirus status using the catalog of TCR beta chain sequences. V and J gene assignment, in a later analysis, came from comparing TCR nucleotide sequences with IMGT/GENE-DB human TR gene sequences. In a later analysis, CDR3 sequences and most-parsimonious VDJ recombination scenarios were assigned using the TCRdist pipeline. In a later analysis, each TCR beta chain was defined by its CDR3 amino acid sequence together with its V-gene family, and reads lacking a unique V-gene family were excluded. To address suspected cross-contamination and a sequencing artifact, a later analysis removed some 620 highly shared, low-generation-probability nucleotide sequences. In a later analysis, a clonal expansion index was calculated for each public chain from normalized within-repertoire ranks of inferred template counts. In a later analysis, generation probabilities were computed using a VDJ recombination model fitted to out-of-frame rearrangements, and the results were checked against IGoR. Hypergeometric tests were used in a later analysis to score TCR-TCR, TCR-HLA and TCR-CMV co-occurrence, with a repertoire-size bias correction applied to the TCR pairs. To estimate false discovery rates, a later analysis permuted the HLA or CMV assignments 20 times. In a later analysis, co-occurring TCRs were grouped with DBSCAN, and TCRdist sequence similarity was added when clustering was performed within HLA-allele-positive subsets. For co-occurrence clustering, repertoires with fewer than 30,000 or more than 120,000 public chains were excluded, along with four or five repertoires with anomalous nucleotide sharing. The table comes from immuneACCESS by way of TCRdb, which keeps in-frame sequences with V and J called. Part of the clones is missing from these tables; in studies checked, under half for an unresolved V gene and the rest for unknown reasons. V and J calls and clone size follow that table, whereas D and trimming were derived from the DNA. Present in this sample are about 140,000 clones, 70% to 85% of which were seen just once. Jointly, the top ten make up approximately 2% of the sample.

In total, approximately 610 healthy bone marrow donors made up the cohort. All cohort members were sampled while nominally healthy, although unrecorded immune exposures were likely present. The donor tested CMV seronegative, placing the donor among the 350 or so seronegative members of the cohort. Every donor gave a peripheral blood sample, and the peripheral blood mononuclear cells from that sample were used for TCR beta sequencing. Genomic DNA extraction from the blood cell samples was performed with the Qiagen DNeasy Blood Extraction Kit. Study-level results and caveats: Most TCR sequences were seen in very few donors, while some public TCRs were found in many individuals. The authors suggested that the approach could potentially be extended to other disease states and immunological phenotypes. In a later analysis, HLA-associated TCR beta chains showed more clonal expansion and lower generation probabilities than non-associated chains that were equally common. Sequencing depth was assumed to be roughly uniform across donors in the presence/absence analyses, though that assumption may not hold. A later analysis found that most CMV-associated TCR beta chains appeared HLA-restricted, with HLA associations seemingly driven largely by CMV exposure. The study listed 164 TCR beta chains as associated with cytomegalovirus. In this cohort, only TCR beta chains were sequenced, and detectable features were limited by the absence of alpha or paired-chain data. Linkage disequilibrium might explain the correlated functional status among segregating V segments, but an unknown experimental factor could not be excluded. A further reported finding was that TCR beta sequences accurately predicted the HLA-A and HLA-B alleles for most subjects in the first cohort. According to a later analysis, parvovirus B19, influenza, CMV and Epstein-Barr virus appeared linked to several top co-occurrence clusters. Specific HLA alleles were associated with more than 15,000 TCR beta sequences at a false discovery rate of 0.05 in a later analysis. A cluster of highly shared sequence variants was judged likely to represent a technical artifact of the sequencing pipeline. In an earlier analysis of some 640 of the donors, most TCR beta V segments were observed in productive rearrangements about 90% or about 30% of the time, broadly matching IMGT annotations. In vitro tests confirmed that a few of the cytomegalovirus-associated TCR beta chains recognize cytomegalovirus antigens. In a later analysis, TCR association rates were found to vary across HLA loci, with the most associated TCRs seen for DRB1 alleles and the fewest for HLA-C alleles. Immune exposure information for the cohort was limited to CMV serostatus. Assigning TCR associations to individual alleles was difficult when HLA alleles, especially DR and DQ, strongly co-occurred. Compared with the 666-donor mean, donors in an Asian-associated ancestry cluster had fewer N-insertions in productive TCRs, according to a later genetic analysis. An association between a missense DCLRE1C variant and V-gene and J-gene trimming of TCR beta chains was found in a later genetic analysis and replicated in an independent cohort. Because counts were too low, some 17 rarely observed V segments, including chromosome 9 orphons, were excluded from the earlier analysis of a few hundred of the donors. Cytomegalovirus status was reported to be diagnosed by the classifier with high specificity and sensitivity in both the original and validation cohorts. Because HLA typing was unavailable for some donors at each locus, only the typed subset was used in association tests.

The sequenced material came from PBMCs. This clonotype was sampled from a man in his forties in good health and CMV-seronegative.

The nucleotide sequence is given as TGTGCCAGCAGCTTAGAGGGAGACGGGCCCCCGTGGGCTGAAGCTTTCTTT. The translation is CASSLEGDGPPWAEAFF. The chain links TRBV11-2 with TRBJ1-1; the D gene lacks a confident call. CDR1 is given as SGHAT and CDR2 as FQNNGV, both from the germline V gene. The germline ends are 20 bases apart after V is trimmed by 0 bases and J by 6 bases. The CDR3 has 17 amino acids, counting the end cysteine and phenylalanine. CDR3 DNA is the only sequence kept; it has 51 bases, read in frame from the first base.